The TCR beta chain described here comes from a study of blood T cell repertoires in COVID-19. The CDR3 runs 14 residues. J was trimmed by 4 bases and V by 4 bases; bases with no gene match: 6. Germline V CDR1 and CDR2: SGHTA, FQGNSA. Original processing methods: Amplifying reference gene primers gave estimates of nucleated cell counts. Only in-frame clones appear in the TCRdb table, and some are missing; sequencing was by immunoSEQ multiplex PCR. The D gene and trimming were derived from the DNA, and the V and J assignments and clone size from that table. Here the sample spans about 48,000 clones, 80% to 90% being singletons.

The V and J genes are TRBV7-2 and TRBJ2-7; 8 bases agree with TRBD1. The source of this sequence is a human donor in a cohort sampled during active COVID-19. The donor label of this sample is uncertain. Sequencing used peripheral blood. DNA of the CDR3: TGTGCCAGCAGCTCCGGACAGGGAACTTACGAGCAGTACTTC. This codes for CASSSGQGTYEQYF.